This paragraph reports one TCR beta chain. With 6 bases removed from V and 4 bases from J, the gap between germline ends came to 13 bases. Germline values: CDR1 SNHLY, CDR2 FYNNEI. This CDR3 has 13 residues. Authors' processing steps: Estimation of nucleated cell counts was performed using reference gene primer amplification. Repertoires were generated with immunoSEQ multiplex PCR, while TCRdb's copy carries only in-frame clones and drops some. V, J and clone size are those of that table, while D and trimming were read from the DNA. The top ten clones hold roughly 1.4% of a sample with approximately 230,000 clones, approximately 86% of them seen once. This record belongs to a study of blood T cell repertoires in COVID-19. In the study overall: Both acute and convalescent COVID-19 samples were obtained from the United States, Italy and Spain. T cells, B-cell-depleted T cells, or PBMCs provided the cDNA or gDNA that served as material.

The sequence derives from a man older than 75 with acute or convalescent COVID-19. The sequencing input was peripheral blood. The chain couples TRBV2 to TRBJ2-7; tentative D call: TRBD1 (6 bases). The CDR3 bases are TGTGCCAGCAGAGAGGACAGTACTTACGAGCAGTACTTC. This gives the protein CASREDSTYEQYF.